This TCR beta chain was found in a study of T cells after yellow fever vaccination. Study background: Preparing low-cell-number fractions relied on SMART-Seq v4 Ultra Low Input.

This CDR3 comprises 14 residues. Deletions cut 1 base from V and 5 bases from J, with 11 bases between. Germline V gene sequence: CDR1 SGHRS, CDR2 YFSETQ. This clonotype was recorded a few times. TCRdb fed the 5' RACE reads into MiXCR, producing one record per CDR3 protein. The data contain some 400,000 distinct CDR3 sequences, 6.2% of them singletons. V usage is TRBV5-1 and J usage is TRBJ2-3; perhaps TRBD1 as D (5 bases). The origin of this receptor is a man between 25 and 39 years old who received the YFV17D yellow fever vaccine. Here the sequenced sample was PBMCs, taken 5 days after the yellow fever booster vaccination. CDR3 coding DNA: TGCGCCAGCAGCTTGTCGACAGTCGAAGATACGCAGTATTTT. Encoded protein: CASSLSTVEDTQYF. The whole variable domain, filled in from reference TRBV5-1 and TRBJ2-3, reads KAGVTQTPRYLIKTRGQQVTLSCSPISGHRSVSWYQQTPGQGLQFLFEYFSETQRNKGNFPGRFSGRQFSNSRSEMNVSTLELGDSALYLCASSLSTVEDTQYFGPGTRLTVL.